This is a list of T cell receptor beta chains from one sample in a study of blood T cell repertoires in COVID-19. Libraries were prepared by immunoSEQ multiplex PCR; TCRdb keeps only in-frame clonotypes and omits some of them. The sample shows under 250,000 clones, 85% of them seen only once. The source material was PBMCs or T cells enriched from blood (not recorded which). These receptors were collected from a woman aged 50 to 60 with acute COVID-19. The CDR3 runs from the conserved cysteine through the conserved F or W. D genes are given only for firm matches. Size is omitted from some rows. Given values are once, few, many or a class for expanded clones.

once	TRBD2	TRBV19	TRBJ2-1	TGTGCCAGTAGTATTCGCCGGACTAGCGGGGTGTACAATGAGCAGTTCTTC	CASSIRRTSGVYNEQFF
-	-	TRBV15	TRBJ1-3	TGTGCCACCAGCAGAGATCGGGGTTCCGGAAACACCATATATTTT	CATSRDRGSGNTIYF
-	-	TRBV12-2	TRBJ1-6	TGTGCAAGTCGCTCGGACAGGGTAGCCCCCTATAATTCACCCCTCCACTTT	CASRSDRVAPYNSPLHF
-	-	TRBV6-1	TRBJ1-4	TGTGCCAGCAGTGAAGCGTCCGGGACAACAGGAAAACTGTTTTTT	CASSEASGTTGKLFF
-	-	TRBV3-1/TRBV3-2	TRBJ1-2	TGTGCCAGCAGCCAAGGCATGGCGGCGGTGCCCTCTGGCTACACCTTC	CASSQGMAAVPSGYTF
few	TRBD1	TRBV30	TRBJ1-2	TGTGCCTGCACAGGGGGCGTCAAATATGGCTACACCTTC	CACTGGVKYGYTF
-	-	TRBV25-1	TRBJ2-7	TGTGCCAGCACCATCCGGAACAGGGTTAGTATCTACGAGCAGTACTTC	CASTIRNRVSIYEQYF
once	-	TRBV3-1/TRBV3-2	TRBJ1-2	TGTGCCAGCAGCCAAGGGCCCCAGGGGAGGGCCTATGGCTACACCTTC	CASSQGPQGRAYGYTF
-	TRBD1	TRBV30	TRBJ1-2	TGTGCCTGGGTGAATCTACAGGGGGCGTACTATGGCTACACCTTC	CAWVNLQGAYYGYTF
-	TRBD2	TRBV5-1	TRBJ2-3	TGCGCCAGCAGCTTAGCGGGGGTTCCCACAGATACGCAGTATTTT	CASSLAGVPTDTQYF
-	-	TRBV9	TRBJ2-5	TGTGCCAGCAGCGTAGGAGGGCCCTTAGAGACCCAGTACTTC	CASSVGGPLETQYF
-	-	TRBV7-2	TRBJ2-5	TGTGCCAGCAGCTTATTTCAGCAAGAGACCCAGTACTTC	CASSLFQQETQYF
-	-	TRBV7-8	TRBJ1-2	TGTGCCAGCAGCTTAGGGGCAACAGGGCCTATTTACGATGGCTACACCTTC	CASSLGATGPIYDGYTF
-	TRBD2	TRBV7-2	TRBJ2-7	TGTGCCAGCAGCTTAGCTCTAGCGGGGGGGCGTTACGAGCAGTACTTC	CASSLALAGGRYEQYF
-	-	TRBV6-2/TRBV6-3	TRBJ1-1	TGTGCCAGCAGTTACCAGACGGGGAGCACTGAAGCTTTCTTT	CASSYQTGSTEAFF
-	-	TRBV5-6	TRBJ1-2	TGTGCCAGCAGCCCTGGGGGGTCTAACTATGGCTACACCTTC	CASSPGGSNYGYTF
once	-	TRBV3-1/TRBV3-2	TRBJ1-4	TGTGCCAGCAGCCAAGCTTCGCGAAAACTGTTTTTT	CASSQASRKLFF
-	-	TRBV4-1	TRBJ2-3	TGCGCCAGCAGCCGGCACATAGGACTTTCAGATACGCAGTATTTT	CASSRHIGLSDTQYF
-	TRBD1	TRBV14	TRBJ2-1	TGTGCCAGCAGCCCCGGGACAGGCAGGGACCGCTCCTACAATGAGCAGTTCTTC	CASSPGTGRDRSYNEQFF
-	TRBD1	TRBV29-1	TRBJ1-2	TGCAGCGTAGACAGGGGGGCTAACTATGGCTACACCTTC	CSVDRGANYGYTF
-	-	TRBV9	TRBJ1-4	TGTGCCAGCAGCGTAGCCCCCCAGGGAAGTGAAAAACTGTTTTTT	CASSVAPQGSEKLFF
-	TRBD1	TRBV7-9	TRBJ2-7	TGTGCCAGCAGCTTAGGGACAGGGGTCCACGAGCAGTACTTC	CASSLGTGVHEQYF
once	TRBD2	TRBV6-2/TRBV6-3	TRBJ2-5	TGTGCCAGCAGTTACCCCCGGGAGGGGCGGAAAGAGACCCAGTACTTC	CASSYPREGRKETQYF
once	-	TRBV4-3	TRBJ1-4	TGCGCCAGCAGCCAAGGGACAGCCAGGAGCGGTGAAAAACTGTTTTTT	CASSQGTARSGEKLFF
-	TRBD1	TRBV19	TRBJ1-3	TGTGCCACCAGACAGGGGGCTGGAAACACCATATATTTT	CATRQGAGNTIYF
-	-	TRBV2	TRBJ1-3	TGTGCCAGCACCCCAGGATACTCTGGAAACACCATATATTTT	CASTPGYSGNTIYF
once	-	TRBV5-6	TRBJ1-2	TGTGCCAGCAGCTTGGGCGGGGATGGCTACACCTTC	CASSLGGDGYTF
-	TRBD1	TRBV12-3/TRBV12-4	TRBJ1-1	TGTGCCAGCAGTTTTACAGGGGGCACTGAAGCTTTCTTT	CASSFTGGTEAFF
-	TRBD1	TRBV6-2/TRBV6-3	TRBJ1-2	TGTGCCAGCAGACCTGGACAGGGGGCTGTTGATGGCTACACCTTC	CASRPGQGAVDGYTF
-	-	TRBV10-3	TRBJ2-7	TGTGCCATCAGTGAAAGGGGTGACACGGGCGAGCAGTACTTC	CAISERGDTGEQYF